This T cell receptor (beta chain) was captured in a study of blood T cell repertoires in COVID-19 (TCRdb year 2020). The study in broad terms: Collaborator samples came from the United States, Italy and Spain and covered acute and convalescent phases of COVID-19. The prospective study material was composed of cDNA or gDNA derived from T cells, B-cell-depleted T cells, or PBMCs. Deeply sampled blood TCRbeta repertoires from subjects exposed to, actively infected with, or recovered from COVID-19 were included in the dataset. The repertoires were released in a freely available public database intended as a resource for research on the immune response to SARS-CoV-2. The samples were drawn from the first 160 participants of the ongoing ImmuneRACE study and from more than 1,000 subjects provided by 6 global collaborators. A de-identified subject ID, COVID-19 status, age in years and sex were almost always included in the sample metadata. Where available, HLA class I and class II types were taken from metadata supplied by the sample provider and were not determined by assay-based typing.

TCRbeta CDR3 regions were amplified from genomic DNA by means of the immunoSEQ Assay, a bias-controlled multiplex PCR. The source study handled its data this way. The number of nucleated cells in each sample was estimated by amplification of reference gene primers within the assay. To quantify the absolute abundance of each unique TCRbeta CDR3 rearrangement, sequence reads were collapsed and filtered. For each sample, productive Simpson clonality was calculated by taking the square root of Simpson's diversity index across productive rearrangements. TCRdb stores this immuneACCESS table with in-frame sequences only. Part of the clones is absent; in the studies checked, under half of the shortfall reflects unresolved V genes, and no reason is known for the rest. Clone size and V and J calls were adopted from that table, with D and trimming inferred from the DNA. The sample table records approximately 170,000 clones; approximately 95% of these occur just once. Approximately 2% of the sample is taken by the ten largest.

What the research found in general, with its limitations: Clinical and demographic metadata were provided uncurated, with the amount varying by source and participant.

One collaborating source in Seattle enrolled patients during active infection and followed them longitudinally through the course of disease. The collaborating institutions used their own protocols to collect whole blood in K2EDTA tubes. Collaborator samples were shipped for TCRbeta analysis as frozen whole blood, isolated PBMCs, or DNA extracted from either sample type. This clone has a single count. The target of this receptor is not known. No much larger clone is present one base from it, and per-base qualities are unavailable. Other DNA sequences from this sample encode an identical CDR3 as well. V loses 6 bases of germline sequence and J loses 1 base, and the interval between the two ends is 10 bases. The CDR3 holds 13 amino acids from the cysteine to the phenylalanine. Kept here is only the CDR3 DNA, which spans 39 bases and is read in frame from base 1.

The chain was built from TRBV12-3 or TRBV12-4 and TRBJ2-7; a weak D assignment points to TRBD1 (6 bases agree). Sequencing input: peripheral blood. The TCR sequence derives from a woman aged 55-69 years with COVID-19, enrolled during active disease. The DNA sequence is given as TGTGCCAGCAGCCAGGACAGTTCCTACGAGCAGTACTTC. Translated, this gives CASSQDSSYEQYF.